The clone carrying this TCR beta chain was found once. Its antigen is still unknown. This entry is derived from a study of CD8+ T cells in alopecia areata. Study information: Tofacitinib therapy lasting 6 to 18 months was followed by 6 months off drug. Overall study findings and caveats: Among patients, TCR sharing was less clear than in mice, a difference possibly due in part to HLA diversity in the patient population.

Specimens obtained from alopecia areata patients comprised lesional scalp punch biopsies and peripheral blood. PBMCs, the starting material, were the source of sorted CD4+ and CD8+ T cells. In each case, RNA was isolated and then reverse transcribed into cDNA as the sequencing template. Profiled with immunoSEQ multiplex PCR; TCRdb holds only in-frame clones, not every one. The data hold 45,000 to 60,000 clones, with about 96% observed a single time. V trimming: 6 bases; J trimming: 4 bases; junction bases outside the gene matches: 1. Germline V lookup: CDR1 SQVTM, CDR2 ANQGSEA. This CDR3 spans 12 amino acids.

Specimen: CD8+ T cells sorted from blood, collected at week 0. V is TRBV29-1 and J is TRBJ1-2; 11 nucleotides agree with TRBD1. This TCR was recovered from a human donor with alopecia areata. The CDR3 nucleotides are TGCAGCGTGGGGACAGGGGGCTATGGCTACACCTTC. Residues: CSVGTGGYGYTF.